The present T cell receptor beta chain was sequenced within a study of T cell repertoires in cytomegalovirus infection. V shed 4 bases and J shed 3 bases, with 10 bases lying between them. The CDR3 totals 13 residues. Germline values: CDR1 DFQATT, CDR2 SNEGSKA (reference sequence). TCRdb re-derived calls from the reads in MiXCR, one entry per CDR3 protein. The sample has around 430,000 distinct CDR3 sequences, 42% seen once. Of note for this clonotype: Antigen unknown.

The specimen comprised cultured PBMCs, sampled from culture after CMV antigen stimulation. The clonotype was recovered from a human donor in good health (CMV status not recorded). Some clones in this sample may be carry-over from other donors' samples. The rearrangement uses TRBV20-1 and TRBJ1-5, with D possibly matching TRBD1 (6 bases). Written as DNA, the CDR3 is TGCAGTGCTAAGGACAGATTCAATCAGCCCCAGCATTTT. This gives the protein CSAKDRFNQPQHF.